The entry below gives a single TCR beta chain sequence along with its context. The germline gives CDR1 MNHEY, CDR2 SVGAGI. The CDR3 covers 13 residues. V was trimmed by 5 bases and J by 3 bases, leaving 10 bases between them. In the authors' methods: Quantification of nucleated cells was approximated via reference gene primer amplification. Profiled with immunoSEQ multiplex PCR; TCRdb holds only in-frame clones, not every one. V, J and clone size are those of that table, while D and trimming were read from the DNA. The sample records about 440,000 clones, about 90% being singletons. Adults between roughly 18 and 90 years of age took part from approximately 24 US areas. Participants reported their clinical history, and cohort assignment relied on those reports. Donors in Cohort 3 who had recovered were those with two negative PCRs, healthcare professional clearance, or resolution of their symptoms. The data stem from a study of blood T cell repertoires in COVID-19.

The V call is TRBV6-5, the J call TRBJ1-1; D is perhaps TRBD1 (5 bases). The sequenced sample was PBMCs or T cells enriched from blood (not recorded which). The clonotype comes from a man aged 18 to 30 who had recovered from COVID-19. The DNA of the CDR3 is TGTGCCAGCAGTAAACCCAGGGACACTGAAGCTTTCTTT. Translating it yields CASSKPRDTEAFF.